This TCR beta chain was captured in a study of T cells in Graves' hyperthyroidism and ophthalmopathy (dated by TCRdb to the late 2010s). For context, the study as a whole: Peripheral blood was sampled at the time of initial diagnosis, prior to any treatment. To identify distinguishing TCR V-J signatures, a discovery cohort of about 100 patients was used, comprising 43 with Graves' ophthalmopathy and about 59 with stable Graves' hyperthyroidism. An independent validation cohort of under 20 hyperthyroidism patients and roughly 16 patients who later progressed to ophthalmopathy tested prospective prediction of ophthalmopathy. The approximately 98 discovery patients were randomly divided into training and test sets at a 7:3 ratio. In addition, the study compared T-cell repertoires in thyroid tissue and in blood from over 5 Graves' hyperthyroidism patients. After sampling, hyperthyroidism patients received methimazole starting at 30 mg daily, and ophthalmopathy patients received high-dose intravenous methylprednisolone. TCR Vbeta CDR3 sequencing of around 130 peripheral blood samples (roughly 43 ophthalmopathy, under 80 hyperthyroidism and 17 progressor patients) is reported in the paper. Points the paper makes about the study in general: In cross-validation, a model built on a 13 V-J signature told ophthalmopathy apart from stable hyperthyroidism with approximately 90% sensitivity and roughly 82% specificity, and in testing the same model reached 80%/75%. Sample size was not statistically predetermined, and investigators were not blinded to group allocation. In validation, the model predicted progression to ophthalmopathy with about 71% sensitivity and 72% to 85% specificity, a median of 6.5 months before onset. Most expanded thyroid clonotypes (frequency above 0.001) were also detected in blood, a finding suggesting that blood repertoires may reflect thyroid immune responses.

The TCR beta CDR3 regions were amplified from the RNA transcripts. The first round of RT-PCR for the TCR CDR3 was performed with the HTBI primer set and the Qiagen OneStep RT-PCR kit. A second multiplex PCR round built the libraries, followed by size selection and purification. The libraries were sequenced on an Illumina HiSeq2000 using paired-end 100 bp reads. The original methods were these. SOAPnuke was used to process the raw data, throwing out any read that contained adapters or uncalled bases, had a mean Phred below 15, or lacked an exact constant-primer or identifier match. High-quality paired reads were merged with COPE v1.2.5, and unique nucleotide sequences were defined as clonotypes. MiTCR v1.1 was used to align clonotypes to the IMGT TRBV, TRBD and TRBJ reference segments. Only V-J combinations with frequency above 0.0001, covering approximately 99% of repertoires, were analysed. The TCS score was defined as F50 (clonal expansion) divided by E x V (chaos), with BLOSUM62-based TCRdist calculated between CDR3 peptides within each V-J. Welch's t-statistics and random forest reduced fewer than 600 V-J features to 10 to 15, which were used in a naive Bayes classifier (R e1071). TCRdb ran its own pipeline on the public reads, namely fastp trimming at Q25 and MiXCR clone calling, and kept in-frame beta chains. Identical CDR3 proteins give one entry, which carries the most common genes and DNA. What appears here as the V and J calls and clone size reflects TCRdb's work, not the paper's. A total of some 690,000 distinct CDR3 sequences appear in this sample, 15% to 20% of them only once. The leading ten clones occupy 15% of the sample.

For CDR1 and CDR2, the germline V gene lists SNHLY and FYNNEI. The CDR3, from cysteine to phenylalanine, totals 18 residues. Just the 54-base CDR3 DNA is kept, in frame starting at base 1. V loses 8 bases, J loses 0 bases, and the germline ends lie 23 bases apart. Stable Graves' hyperthyroidism was defined as no progression to ophthalmopathy during 18 months of follow-up. The hyperthyroidism patients were between 18 and 65 years old and newly diagnosed, with a disease duration of less than 2 months. Patients with uncontrolled infections, other autoimmune diseases, pregnancy or lactation were excluded. Diagnoses relied on clinical symptoms, serum thyroxine and TRAb, thyroid ultrasound and orbital computed tomography. PBMCs were isolated from around 10 ml of fresh peripheral blood by Ficoll-Paque density gradient centrifugation. Trizol reagent was used to extract total RNA, and RNA quality was then checked on an Agilent 2100 Bioanalyzer.

Comment on this clonotype: Its antigen is still unknown. Within one base of it there is no much larger clone, and no base qualities were kept.

The chain couples TRBV2 to TRBJ2-1, and perhaps TRBD2 as D gene, on 5 matching bases. The TCR was taken from a man aged 45 to 65 with Graves' hyperthyroidism. The sample consisted of blood. The CDR3 protein: CASLSRAAETSSYNEQFF. The sequence in DNA is TGTGCCAGCCTATCGAGGGCTGCGGAAACAAGCTCCTACAATGAGCAGTTCTTC.